This T cell receptor (beta chain) was identified in a study of blood T cell repertoires in COVID-19. Whole-study context: The samples span acute and convalescent COVID-19 from the United States, Italy and Spain. T cells, B-cell-depleted T cells, or PBMCs supplied cDNA or gDNA.

With V trimmed by 5 bases and J by 3 bases, 5 bases remained unmatched. The length of the CDR3 is 15 residues. Per germline, CDR1 MGHRA and CDR2 YSYEKL. In the study's own analysis: Amplification with reference gene primers provided the estimates of nucleated cell counts. Generated by immunoSEQ multiplex PCR, the TCRdb table keeps only in-frame clones and is missing some. V and J calls plus clone size are reproduced from that table; the DNA served to infer D and trimming. The sample includes under 130,000 clones, about 86% of them seen just once. The clonotype originates from a human donor in a cohort sampled during active COVID-19. Sequencing was carried out using peripheral blood. The chain carries TRBV4-1 and TRBJ2-5, with 11 nucleotides matching TRBD2. CDR3 nucleotide sequence: TGCGCCAGCAGCTCTAGCGGGGGGATAGAAGAGACCCAGTACTTC. Translation: CASSSSGGIEETQYF.